Included here is one T cell receptor (beta chain) sequence, with context. Antigen: not known. TCRdb ran MiXCR on the 5' RACE reads and lists one entry per CDR3 protein. The data hold just under 600,000 distinct CDR3 sequences, with approximately 12% observed a single time. The data originate from a study of T cells after yellow fever vaccination. Study as a whole: Fractions with few cells were prepared using SMART-Seq v4 Ultra Low Input. Study-wide results and caveats: Abundant clonotypes (contaminants from the bulk population) could be present in FACS-sorted repertoires. Peaking faster, on day 5 versus 15, the secondary response was nonetheless weaker.

CDR3 length: 15 residues. CDR1 is MNHEY, CDR2 SMNVEV, per germline (reference sequence). Trimming pared 3 bases from V and 3 bases from J, leaving 12 bases between. The chain recombines TRBV27 with TRBJ2-1; D not certain. The TCR was taken from a man in his thirties or forties who received the YFV17D yellow fever vaccine. The specimen was PBMCs, collected on the day of the yellow fever booster vaccination. The CDR3 here is CASSFDGPLYNEQFF. Here the CDR3 DNA reads TGTGCCAGCAGTTTCGATGGACCCCTCTACAATGAGCAGTTCTTC.